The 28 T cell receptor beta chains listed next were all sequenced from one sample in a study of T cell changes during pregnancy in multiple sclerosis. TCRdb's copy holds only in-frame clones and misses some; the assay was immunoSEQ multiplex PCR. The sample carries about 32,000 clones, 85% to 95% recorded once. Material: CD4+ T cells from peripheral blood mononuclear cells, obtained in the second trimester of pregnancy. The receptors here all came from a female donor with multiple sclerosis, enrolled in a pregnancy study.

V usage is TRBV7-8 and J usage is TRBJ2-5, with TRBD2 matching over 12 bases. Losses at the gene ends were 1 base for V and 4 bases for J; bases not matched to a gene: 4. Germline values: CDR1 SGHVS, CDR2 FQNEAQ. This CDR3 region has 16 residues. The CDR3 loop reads CASSLGSSGRGETQYF. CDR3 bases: TGTGCCAGCAGCTTAGGTTCTAGCGGGAGGGGAGAGACCCAGTACTTC. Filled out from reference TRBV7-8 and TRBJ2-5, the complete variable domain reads GAGVSQSPRYKVAKRGQDVALRCDPISGHVSLFWYQQALGQGPEFLTYFQNEAQLDKSGLPSDRFFAERPEGSVSTLKIQRTQQEDSAVYLCASSLGSSGRGETQYFGPGTRLLVL.

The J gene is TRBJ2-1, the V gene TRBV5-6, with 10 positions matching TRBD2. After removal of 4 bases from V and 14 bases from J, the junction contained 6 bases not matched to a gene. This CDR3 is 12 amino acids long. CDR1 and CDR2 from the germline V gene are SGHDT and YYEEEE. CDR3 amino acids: CASSRGLASKFF. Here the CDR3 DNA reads TGTGCCAGCAGCCGGGGACTAGCGTCGAAGTTCTTC.

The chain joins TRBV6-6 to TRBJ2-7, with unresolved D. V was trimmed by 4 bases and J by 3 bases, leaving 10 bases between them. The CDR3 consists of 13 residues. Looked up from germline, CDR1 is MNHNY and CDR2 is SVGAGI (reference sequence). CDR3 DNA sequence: TGTGCCAGCAGTTTGGCAGGATACTACGAGCAGTACTTC. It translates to CASSLAGYYEQYF.

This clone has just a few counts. The CDR3 reads CASSTTGFGKLFF. DNA of the CDR3: TGTGCCAGCAGTACGACAGGTTTCGGAAAACTGTTTTTT. The V call is TRBV2, the J call TRBJ1-4, with D possibly being TRBD1 (6 bases). CDR3 size: 13 residues. Per the germline V gene, CDR1 is SNHLY and CDR2 is FYNNEI. Trimming took 5 bases from V and 10 from J, leaving 14 bases between them.

CDR3 protein: CASQGFRTGELFF. Written as DNA, the CDR3 is TGTGCCAGCCAGGGATTTCGAACCGGGGAGCTGTTTTTT. The chain carries TRBV28 and TRBJ2-2, with D perhaps matching TRBD1 (5 bases). The V gene's germline CDR1 is MDHEN and CDR2 SYDVKM. The CDR3 extends over 13 amino acids. Trimming removed 8 bases at V and 5 bases at J, with 12 bases between.

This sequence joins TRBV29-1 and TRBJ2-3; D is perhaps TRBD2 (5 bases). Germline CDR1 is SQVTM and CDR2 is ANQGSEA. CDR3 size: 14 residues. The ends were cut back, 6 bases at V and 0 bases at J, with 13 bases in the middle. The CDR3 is CSVPLASSTDTQYF. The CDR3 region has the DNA TGCAGCGTCCCTTTAGCGTCTAGCACAGATACGCAGTATTTT.

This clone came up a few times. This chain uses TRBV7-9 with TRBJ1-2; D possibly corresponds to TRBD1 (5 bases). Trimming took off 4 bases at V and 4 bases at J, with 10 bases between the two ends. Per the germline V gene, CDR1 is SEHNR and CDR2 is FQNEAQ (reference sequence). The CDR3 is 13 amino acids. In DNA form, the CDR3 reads TGTGCCAGCAGCTCTTGGACAAGCTATGGCTACACCTTC. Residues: CASSSWTSYGYTF.

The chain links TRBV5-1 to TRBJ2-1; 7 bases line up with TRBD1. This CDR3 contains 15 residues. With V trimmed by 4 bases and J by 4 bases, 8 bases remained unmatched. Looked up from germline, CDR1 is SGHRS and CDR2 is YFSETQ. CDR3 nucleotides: TGCGCCAGCAGCCCGGGACAGTTCCTGTACAATGAGCAGTTCTTC. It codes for CASSPGQFLYNEQFF.

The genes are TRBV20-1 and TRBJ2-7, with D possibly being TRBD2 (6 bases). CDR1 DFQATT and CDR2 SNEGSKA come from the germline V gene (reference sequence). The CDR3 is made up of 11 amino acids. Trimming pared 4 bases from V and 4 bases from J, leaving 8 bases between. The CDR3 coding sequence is TGCAGTGCTACGGGGACTTACGAGCAGTACTTC. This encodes CSATGTYEQYF.

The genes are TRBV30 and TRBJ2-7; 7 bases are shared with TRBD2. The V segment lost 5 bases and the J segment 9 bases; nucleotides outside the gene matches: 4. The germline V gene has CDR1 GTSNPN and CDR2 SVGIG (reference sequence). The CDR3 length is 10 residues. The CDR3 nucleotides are TGTGCCTGGGGCGGGAGATCGCAGTACTTC. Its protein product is CAWGGRSQYF.

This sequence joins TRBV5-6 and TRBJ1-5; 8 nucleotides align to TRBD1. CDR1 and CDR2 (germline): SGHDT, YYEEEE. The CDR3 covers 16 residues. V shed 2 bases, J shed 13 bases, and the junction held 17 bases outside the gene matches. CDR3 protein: CASSFIGQGGTRSQHF. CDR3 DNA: TGTGCCAGCAGCTTTATAGGACAGGGAGGTACTAGGTCTCAGCATTTT.

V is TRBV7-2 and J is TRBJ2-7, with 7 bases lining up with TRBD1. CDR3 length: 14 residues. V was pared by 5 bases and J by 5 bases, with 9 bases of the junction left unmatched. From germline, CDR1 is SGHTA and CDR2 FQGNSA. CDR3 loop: CASSLRQGDNEQYF. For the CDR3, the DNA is TGTGCCAGCAGCCTAAGACAGGGCGACAACGAGCAGTACTTC.

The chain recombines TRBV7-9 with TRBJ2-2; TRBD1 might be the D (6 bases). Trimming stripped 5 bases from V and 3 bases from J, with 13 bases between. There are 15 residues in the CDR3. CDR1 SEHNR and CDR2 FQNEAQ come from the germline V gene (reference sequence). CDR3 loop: CASSPGVEDTGELFF. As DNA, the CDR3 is TGTGCCAGCAGCCCAGGGGTTGAGGACACCGGGGAGCTGTTTTTT.

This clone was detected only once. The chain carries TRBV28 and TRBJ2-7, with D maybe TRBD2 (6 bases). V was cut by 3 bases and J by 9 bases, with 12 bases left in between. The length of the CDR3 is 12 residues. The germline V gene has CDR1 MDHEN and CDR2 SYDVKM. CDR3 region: CASSFGGIGQYF. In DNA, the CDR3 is TGTGCCAGCAGTTTCGGGGGAATTGGGCAGTACTTC.

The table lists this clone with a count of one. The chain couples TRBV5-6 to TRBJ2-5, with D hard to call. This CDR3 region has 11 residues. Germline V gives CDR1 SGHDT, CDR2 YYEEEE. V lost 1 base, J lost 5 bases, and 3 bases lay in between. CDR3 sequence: CASSLLETQYF. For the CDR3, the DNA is TGTGCCAGCAGCTTGCTCGAGACCCAGTACTTC.

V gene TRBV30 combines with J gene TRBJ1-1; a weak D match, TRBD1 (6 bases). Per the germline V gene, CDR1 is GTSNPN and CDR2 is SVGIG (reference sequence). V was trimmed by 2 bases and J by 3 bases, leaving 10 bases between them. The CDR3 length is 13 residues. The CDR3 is CAWSRGGDTEAFF. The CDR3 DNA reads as TGTGCCTGGAGTAGGGGGGGCGACACTGAAGCTTTCTTT.

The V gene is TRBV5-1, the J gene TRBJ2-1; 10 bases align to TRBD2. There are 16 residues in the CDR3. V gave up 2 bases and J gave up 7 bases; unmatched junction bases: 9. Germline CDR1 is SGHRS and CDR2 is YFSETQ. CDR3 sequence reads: CASSLILAGVGNEQFF. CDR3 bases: TGCGCCAGCAGCTTAATTCTAGCGGGAGTAGGAAATGAGCAGTTCTTC.

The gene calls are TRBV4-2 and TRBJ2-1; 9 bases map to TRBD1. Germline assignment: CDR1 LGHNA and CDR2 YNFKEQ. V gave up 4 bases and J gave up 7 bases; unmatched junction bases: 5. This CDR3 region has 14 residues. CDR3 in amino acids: CASSPGQGSNEQFF. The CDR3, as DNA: TGTGCCAGCAGCCCGGGACAGGGATCAAATGAGCAGTTCTTC.

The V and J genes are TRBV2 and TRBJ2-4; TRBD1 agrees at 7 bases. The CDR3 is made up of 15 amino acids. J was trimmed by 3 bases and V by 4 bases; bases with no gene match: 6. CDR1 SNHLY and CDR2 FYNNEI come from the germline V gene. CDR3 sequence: CASSGGQLGKNIQYF. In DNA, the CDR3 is TGTGCCAGCAGTGGGGGACAGTTGGGCAAAAACATTCAGTACTTC.

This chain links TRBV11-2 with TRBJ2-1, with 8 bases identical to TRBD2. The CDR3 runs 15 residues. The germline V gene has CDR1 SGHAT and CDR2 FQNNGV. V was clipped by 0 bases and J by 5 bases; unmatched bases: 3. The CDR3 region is CASSLESGGNNEQFF. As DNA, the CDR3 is TGTGCCAGCAGCTTAGAGTCGGGGGGGAACAATGAGCAGTTCTTC. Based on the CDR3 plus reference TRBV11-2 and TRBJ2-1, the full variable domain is EAGVAQSPRYKIIEKRQSVAFWCNPISGHATLYWYQQILGQGPKLLIQFQNNGVVDDSQLPKDRFSAERLKGVDSTLKIQPAKLEDSAVYLCASSLESGGNNEQFFGPGTRLTVL.

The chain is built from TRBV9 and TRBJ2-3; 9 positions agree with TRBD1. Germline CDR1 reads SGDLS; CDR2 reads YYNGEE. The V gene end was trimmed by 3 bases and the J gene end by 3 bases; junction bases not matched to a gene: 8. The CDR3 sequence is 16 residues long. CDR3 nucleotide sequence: TGTGCCAGCAGCGGAAGACAGGGGGGAGGGACAGATACGCAGTATTTT. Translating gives CASSGRQGGGTDTQYF. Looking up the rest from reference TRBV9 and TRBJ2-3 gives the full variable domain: DSGVTQTPKHLITATGQRVTLRCSPRSGDLSVYWYQQSLDQGLQFLIQYYNGEERAKGNILERFSAQQFPDLHSELNLSSLELGDSALYFCASSGRQGGGTDTQYFGPGTRLTVL.

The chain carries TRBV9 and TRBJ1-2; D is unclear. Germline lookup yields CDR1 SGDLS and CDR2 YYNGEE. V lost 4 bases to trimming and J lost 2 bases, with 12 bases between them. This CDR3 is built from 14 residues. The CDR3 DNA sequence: TGTGCCAGCAGCTCACGGGTCGGCAACTATGGCTACACCTTC. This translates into CASSSRVGNYGYTF.

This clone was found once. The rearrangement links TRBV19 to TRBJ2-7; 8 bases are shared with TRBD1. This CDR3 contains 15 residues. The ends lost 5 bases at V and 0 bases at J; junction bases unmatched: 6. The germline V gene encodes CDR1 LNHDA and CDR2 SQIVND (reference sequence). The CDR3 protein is CASSSGTGFSYEQYF. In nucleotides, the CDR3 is TGTGCCAGTAGTTCCGGGACAGGCTTCTCCTACGAGCAGTACTTC.

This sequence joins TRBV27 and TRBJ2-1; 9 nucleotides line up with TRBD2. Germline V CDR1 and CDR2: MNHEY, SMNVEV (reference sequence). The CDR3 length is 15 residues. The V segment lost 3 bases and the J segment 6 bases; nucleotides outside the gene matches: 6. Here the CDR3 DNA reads TGTGCCAGCAGTTTTGCGGGAGGGCCGTTCAATGAGCAGTTCTTC. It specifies CASSFAGGPFNEQFF.

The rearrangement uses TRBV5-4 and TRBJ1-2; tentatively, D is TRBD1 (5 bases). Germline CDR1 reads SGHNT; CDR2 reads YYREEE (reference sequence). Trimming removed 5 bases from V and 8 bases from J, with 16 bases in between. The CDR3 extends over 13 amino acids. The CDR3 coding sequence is TGTGCCAGCAGTCATGTGGGGGGAGTCGGCTACACCTTC. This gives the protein CASSHVGGVGYTF.

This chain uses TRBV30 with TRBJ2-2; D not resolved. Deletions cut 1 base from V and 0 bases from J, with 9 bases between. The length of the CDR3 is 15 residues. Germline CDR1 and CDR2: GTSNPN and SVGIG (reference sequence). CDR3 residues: CAWSATGPNTGELFF. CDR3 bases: TGTGCCTGGAGTGCAACGGGTCCGAACACCGGGGAGCTGTTTTTT.

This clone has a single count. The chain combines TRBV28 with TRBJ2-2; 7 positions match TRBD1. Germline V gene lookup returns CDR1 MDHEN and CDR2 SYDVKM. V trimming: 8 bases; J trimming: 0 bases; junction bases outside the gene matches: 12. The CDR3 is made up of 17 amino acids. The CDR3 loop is CASLTYRGLTNTGELFF. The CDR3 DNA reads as TGTGCCAGCCTTACATATAGGGGGCTTACGAACACCGGGGAGCTGTTTTTT.

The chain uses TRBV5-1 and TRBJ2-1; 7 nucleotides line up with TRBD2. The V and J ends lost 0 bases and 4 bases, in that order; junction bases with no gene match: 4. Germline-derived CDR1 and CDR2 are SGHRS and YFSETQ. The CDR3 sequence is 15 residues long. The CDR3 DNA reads TGCGCCAGCAGCTTGGCGAGCGGGACTTACAATGAGCAGTTCTTC. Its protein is CASSLASGTYNEQFF.